This passage covers 29 T cell receptor beta chains from one sample sequenced in a study of cytomegalovirus exposure and HLA in healthy donors. This PCR relied on a set of 60 Vbeta primers and 13 Jbeta primers. Method: immunoSEQ multiplex PCR; TCRdb's copy keeps in-frame clones and lacks some. Altogether 95,000 to 110,000 clones are present, less than 85% being singletons, with the ten largest covering roughly 2.3%. Sample: PBMCs. The receptors here all came from a man aged 18 to 30 in good health and CMV-seronegative.

The gene calls are TRBV6-6 and TRBJ2-7; 11 positions agree with TRBD2. The CDR3 contains 15 residues. The junction had 3 bases not matched to a gene; V was cut back by 0 bases and J by 5 bases. CDR1 is MNHNY, CDR2 SVGAGI, per germline (reference sequence). The DNA for the CDR3 is TGTGCCAGCAGTTACTCTAGCGGGGGGGCCGACGAGCAGTACTTC. It codes for CASSYSSGGADEQYF.

Details on this clone: The sample carries other DNA sequences with the same CDR3. The chain links TRBV9 to TRBJ1-2; 9 bases align to TRBD1. From germline, CDR1 is SGDLS and CDR2 YYNGEE. The CDR3 length is 12 residues. After removal of 3 bases from V and 8 bases from J, the junction contained 2 bases not matched to a gene. This CDR3 reads CASSADRGGYTF. The CDR3 nucleotides are TGTGCCAGCAGCGCGGACAGGGGAGGCTACACCTTC.

The chain recombines TRBV6-5 with TRBJ1-1; a weak D match, TRBD1 (6 bases). Trimming took off 2 bases at V and 8 bases at J, with 15 bases between the two ends. The CDR3 loop spans 14 amino acids. The germline V gene has CDR1 MNHEY and CDR2 SVGAGI. DNA for the CDR3: TGTGCCAGCAGTTACGCGGGGGGGGCCAGGGAAGCTTTCTTT. Translated: CASSYAGGAREAFF.

The V gene is TRBV5-1, the J gene TRBJ2-5, with 8 bases aligning to TRBD1. TRBJ2-7 explains the end of the DNA better; the J call may be wrong. CDR1 and CDR2 from the germline V gene are SGHRS and YFSETQ. This CDR3 is 14 amino acids long. The CDR3 protein is CASRTGTGYYEQYF. The CDR3 bases are TGCGCCAGCAGAACCGGGACAGGCTATTACGAGCAGTACTTC.

This chain uses TRBV7-3 with TRBJ2-2, with D possibly being TRBD2 (5 bases). The CDR3 covers 16 residues. Trimming removed 4 bases at V and 1 base at J, with 13 bases between. Germline CDR1 SGHTA, CDR2 FQGTGA. CDR3 DNA: TGTGCCAGCAGCTCCAGCGGAGCGGTGAACACCGGGGAGCTGTTTTTT. Translating gives CASSSSGAVNTGELFF.

This rearrangement joins TRBV4-2 to TRBJ1-6, with D hard to call. The CDR3 spans 15 residues. The germline V gene encodes CDR1 LGHNA and CDR2 YNFKEQ. Deletions cut 1 base from V and 2 bases from J, with 6 bases between. The CDR3 sequence is CASSQAEAYNSPLHF. The CDR3 DNA is TGTGCCAGCAGCCAAGCAGAGGCCTATAATTCACCCCTCCACTTT.

V is TRBV7-8 and J is TRBJ1-3, with TRBD1 matching over 12 bases. V gave up 5 bases and J gave up 7 bases; unmatched junction bases: 9. CDR1 and CDR2 from the germline V gene are SGHVS and FQNEAQ. The CDR3 loop spans 16 amino acids. CDR3 DNA: TGTGCCAGCAGCGAACCCCAGGGGACAGGGGGCAACACCATATATTTT. Protein product: CASSEPQGTGGNTIYF.

The chain carries TRBV6-5 and TRBJ2-3; D is possibly TRBD2 (6 bases). The ends were cut back, 6 bases at V and 5 bases at J, with 15 bases in the middle. The CDR3 extends over 14 amino acids. Germline V lookup: CDR1 MNHEY, CDR2 SVGAGI. The CDR3 nucleotides read TGTGCCAGCAGGACGGGACTTGGGGTAGATACGCAGTATTTT. Translation gives CASRTGLGVDTQYF.

This chain links TRBV6-6 with TRBJ1-4; D unresolved. Germline CDR1 MNHNY, CDR2 SVGAGI (reference sequence). The CDR3 has 15 amino acids. V lost 5 bases and J lost 10, with 20 bases in between. The CDR3 DNA follows: TGTGCCAGCAGTGCGGAAGCGGCCGTTATAAGAAAACTGTTTTTT. Protein product: CASSAEAAVIRKLFF.

The gene calls are TRBV19 and TRBJ1-2; 9 bases map to TRBD1. There are 14 residues in the CDR3. Unmatched junction bases numbered 4, after V lost 6 bases and J lost 2 bases. Germline values: CDR1 LNHDA, CDR2 SQIVND (reference sequence). Written as DNA, the CDR3 is TGTGCCAGTAGGCCGGGACAGGGAAACTATGGCTACACCTTC. This codes for CASRPGQGNYGYTF.

The gene calls are TRBV28 and TRBJ2-7; perhaps TRBD2 as D (6 bases). V shed 7 bases and J shed 2 bases, with 12 bases lying between them. Germline V gene data show CDR1 as MDHEN and CDR2 as SYDVKM. The CDR3 covers 13 residues. CDR3 residues: CASKEGRPYEQYF. The CDR3, as DNA: TGTGCCAGCAAGGAGGGGCGCCCCTACGAGCAGTACTTC.

The table lists this clone with a count of one. J is TRBJ2-6 and V is TRBV5-4; 7 bases are shared with TRBD1. The germline V gene encodes CDR1 SGHNT and CDR2 YYREEE (reference sequence). CDR3 length: 16 amino acids. With 3 bases clipped from V and 0 bases from J, the junction kept 3 bases outside the gene matches. The chain's CDR3 is CASSSTGRSGANVLTF. The CDR3 coding sequence is TGTGCCAGCAGCTCGACAGGGCGCTCTGGGGCCAACGTCCTGACTTTC.

This chain connects TRBV25-1 to TRBJ2-1, with TRBD1 matching 8 bases. V was clipped by 3 bases and J by 1 base; unmatched bases: 5. Germline V gives CDR1 MGHDK, CDR2 SYGVNS. The CDR3 is 16 amino acids. In DNA, the CDR3 is TGTGCCAGCAGTGAGGGTGGACAGGGTTCCTACAATGAGCAGTTCTTC. This encodes CASSEGGQGSYNEQFF.

V and J are TRBV19 and TRBJ1-1, with 12 bases matching TRBD1. The germline CDR1 and CDR2 sequences are LNHDA and SQIVND (reference sequence). The CDR3 length is 18 residues. Germline trimming cut 8 bases from V and 1 base from J; bases unmatched to any gene: 14. The CDR3 loop is CASSGTGGAGSGNTEAFF. CDR3 DNA sequence: TGTGCCAGTTCCGGGACAGGGGGCGCAGGGTCAGGGAACACTGAAGCTTTCTTT.

This sequence joins TRBV5-1 and TRBJ2-3; a weak D match, TRBD2 (6 bases). Germline values: CDR1 SGHRS, CDR2 YFSETQ. V was shortened by 0 bases and J by 9 bases, with 11 bases between the two germline ends. The CDR3 has 13 residues. The CDR3 DNA reads as TGCGCCAGCAGCTTGGGGGGGGATCGGACGCAGTATTTT. This codes for CASSLGGDRTQYF.

This chain connects TRBV5-4 to TRBJ1-6; D perhaps matches TRBD1 (5 bases). The germline V gene encodes CDR1 SGHNT and CDR2 YYREEE (reference sequence). Trimming shortened V by 0 bases and J by 8 bases, and 15 bases separated the two germline ends. CDR3 size: 16 residues. This CDR3 reads CASSLVRGSVDSPLHF. The CDR3 nucleotides are TGTGCCAGCAGCTTGGTCCGGGGGTCGGTGGATTCACCCCTCCACTTT.

This clone was detected a few times. The chain joins TRBV5-1 to TRBJ1-1, with D possibly being TRBD1 (6 bases). The germline V gene encodes CDR1 SGHRS and CDR2 YFSETQ. Between the trimmed V and J ends, which lost 5 bases and 4 bases, there was a span of 15 bases. This CDR3 is 14 amino acids long. The CDR3 region is CASSSGALGTEAFF. The CDR3 DNA sequence: TGCGCCAGCAGTTCAGGGGCGCTAGGCACTGAAGCTTTCTTT.

V is TRBV11-3 and J is TRBJ2-3; tentative D call: TRBD1 (6 bases). Germline CDR1 reads SGHNT; CDR2 reads YENEEA. This CDR3 is 13 amino acids long. Trimming removed 6 bases at V and 3 bases at J, with 10 bases between. CDR3 protein: CASRSGQTDTQYF. The DNA for the CDR3 is TGTGCCAGCAGGAGCGGACAGACAGATACGCAGTATTTT. Full variable domain (missing parts from reference TRBV11-3 and TRBJ2-3): EAGVVQSPRYKIIEKKQPVAFWCNPISGHNTLYWYLQNLGQGPELLIRYENEEAVDDSQLPKDRFSAERLKGVDSTLKIQPAELGDSAVYLCASRSGQTDTQYFGPGTRLTVL.

This clone was seen only a few times. The V and J genes are TRBV27 and TRBJ2-5; 8 bases align to TRBD1. The CDR3 spans 15 residues. Per germline, CDR1 MNHEY and CDR2 SMNVEV (reference sequence). V was pared by 8 bases and J by 5 bases, with 13 bases of the junction left unmatched. In nucleotides, the CDR3 is TGTGCCAGCGGAGGACAGGGCGTCTATCAGGAGACCCAGTACTTC. It specifies CASGGQGVYQETQYF.

V and J are TRBV14 and TRBJ2-1; D remains unclear. V dropped 3 bases and J dropped 8 bases, with 5 bases sitting between them. Germline values: CDR1 SGHDN, CDR2 FVKESK. This CDR3 is 11 amino acids long. The CDR3 DNA sequence: TGTGCCAGCAGCCAGACATATGAGCAGTTCTTC. Translated: CASSQTYEQFF.

The genes are TRBV27 and TRBJ2-7, with D maybe TRBD2 (6 bases). Germline-derived CDR1 and CDR2 are MNHEY and SMNVEV (reference sequence). The CDR3 length is 12 residues. V was pared by 8 bases and J by 9 bases, with 17 bases between. CDR3 sequence: CASGLSGDRQYF. For the CDR3, the DNA is TGTGCCAGCGGACTGTCGGGGGACCGGCAGTACTTC.

The chain is built from TRBV11-2 and TRBJ1-3; a weak D match, TRBD1 (6 bases). V lost 4 bases, J lost 2 bases, and 12 bases lay in between. The CDR3 has 15 amino acids. Germline CDR1 and CDR2: SGHAT and FQNNGV. The CDR3 spells CASSSTGFAGNTIYF. DNA of the CDR3: TGTGCCAGCAGCTCTACAGGGTTTGCTGGAAACACCATATATTTT. The complete variable domain, with remaining parts taken from reference TRBV11-2 and TRBJ1-3, reads EAGVAQSPRYKIIEKRQSVAFWCNPISGHATLYWYQQILGQGPKLLIQFQNNGVVDDSQLPKDRFSAERLKGVDSTLKIQPAKLEDSAVYLCASSSTGFAGNTIYFGEGSWLTVV.

In regard to this clone: The junction shows a germline mismatch at one end, possibly a read error. The genes are TRBV5-4 and TRBJ2-2; D might be TRBD1 (6 bases). Germline CDR1 reads SGHNT; CDR2 reads YYREEE (reference sequence). CDR3 length: 16 residues. CDR3: CASSLRDIANTGELLF. The CDR3, as DNA: TGTGCCAGCAGCCTCCGGGACATCGCGAACACCGGGGAGCTGCTTTTT.

This rearrangement joins TRBV9 to TRBJ2-3, with D perhaps matching TRBD2 (5 bases). Trimming removed 5 bases at V and 2 bases at J, with 12 bases between. There are 14 residues in the CDR3. Germline V gene lookup returns CDR1 SGDLS and CDR2 YYNGEE. The CDR3: CASRLDLLTDTQYF. CDR3 nucleotide sequence: TGTGCCAGCAGACTAGACCTCCTCACAGATACGCAGTATTTT.

The chain uses TRBV6-4 and TRBJ2-1; 11 positions agree with TRBD2. The CDR3 is 15 amino acids. V lost 6 bases and J lost 7; bases outside the gene matches: 8. Per germline, CDR1 MRHNA and CDR2 SNTAGT. This CDR3 reads CASSTSGGLRNEQFF. The DNA for the CDR3 is TGTGCCAGCAGCACTAGCGGGGGCCTAAGGAATGAGCAGTTCTTC.

The V and J genes are TRBV15 and TRBJ2-5, with D possibly TRBD2 on 6 matching bases. The CDR3 sequence is 17 residues long. Germline V CDR1 and CDR2: LNHNV, YYDKDF (reference sequence). Between the trimmed V and J ends, which lost 0 bases and 4 bases, there was a span of 18 bases. The CDR3 loop reads CATSREGGGKYRETQYF. As DNA, the CDR3 is TGTGCCACCAGCAGAGAAGGTGGCGGGAAATACCGAGAGACCCAGTACTTC.

The rearrangement uses TRBV5-6 and TRBJ2-1, with TRBD2 matching over 16 bases. The CDR3 contains 18 residues. Germline CDR1 and CDR2: SGHDT and YYEEEE. Trimming took 6 bases from V and 0 from J; bases not matched to a gene: 6. The CDR3 region is CASKPGLAGGRSYNEQFF. The CDR3 DNA reads as TGTGCCAGCAAACCGGGACTAGCGGGGGGGCGCTCCTACAATGAGCAGTTCTTC.

V is TRBV27 and J is TRBJ2-7; maybe TRBD1 (6 bases). In germline, CDR1 is MNHEY, CDR2 SMNVEV (reference sequence). This CDR3 has 14 amino acids. The ends were cut back, 5 bases at V and 4 bases at J, with 15 bases in the middle. CDR3 residues: CASSIGQNLYEQYF. The CDR3 DNA follows: TGTGCCAGCAGTATCGGACAGAACCTGTACGAGCAGTACTTC.

The rearrangement links TRBV5-1 to TRBJ2-1, with D uncertain. V was cut by 6 bases and J by 6 bases, with 7 bases left in between. The CDR3 runs to 11 residues. Germline V lookup: CDR1 SGHRS, CDR2 YFSETQ. Here the CDR3 DNA reads TGCGCCAGCACTAGATCCAATGAGCAGTTCTTC. This translates into CASTRSNEQFF.